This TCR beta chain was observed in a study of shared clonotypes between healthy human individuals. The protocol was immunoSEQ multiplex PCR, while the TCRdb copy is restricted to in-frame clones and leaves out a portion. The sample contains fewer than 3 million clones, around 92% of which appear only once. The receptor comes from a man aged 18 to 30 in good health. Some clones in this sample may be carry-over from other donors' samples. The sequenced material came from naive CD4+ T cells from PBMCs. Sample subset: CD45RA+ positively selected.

The CDR3 DNA sequence: TGTGCCAGCAGACCACCGGGACCGGGAGGGTACGAGCAGTACTTC. Translation: CASRPPGPGGYEQYF. The chain uses TRBV6-5 and TRBJ2-7; the match to TRBD2 covers 8 bases. Germline CDR1 MNHEY, CDR2 SVGAGI. V lost 6 bases to trimming and J lost 4 bases; unmatched junction nucleotides: 11. The length of the CDR3 is 15 residues.